These 10 T cell receptor beta chains were sequenced from one sample in a study of blood T cell repertoires in COVID-19. Sequenced by immunoSEQ multiplex PCR; TCRdb stores in-frame clones only, minus some. The data contain roughly 100,000 clones, about 75% of them singletons. The source material was peripheral blood. The source is a man at least 80 years old with acute or convalescent COVID-19.

This chain links TRBV5-6 with TRBJ2-1; 11 bases line up with TRBD2. From germline, CDR1 is SGHDT and CDR2 YYEEEE. After removal of 4 bases from V and 4 bases from J, the junction contained 7 bases not matched to a gene. This CDR3 spans 16 amino acids. The CDR3 region is CASSGDSGREYNEQFF. CDR3 nucleotide sequence: TGTGCCAGCAGCGGAGATAGCGGGAGGGAGTACAATGAGCAGTTCTTC.

The chain has TRBV28 and TRBJ2-2; D might be TRBD2 (6 bases). Trimming left V 10 bases short and J 1 base short, with 13 bases between. Germline loops: CDR1 MDHEN, CDR2 SYDVKM. This CDR3 contains 14 residues. This chain's CDR3 is CANLSGLNTGELFF. The CDR3, as DNA: TGTGCCAACCTGAGCGGGCTGAACACCGGGGAGCTGTTTTTT. Based on the CDR3 plus reference TRBV28 and TRBJ2-2, the full variable domain is DVKVTQSSRYLVKRTGEKVFLECVQDMDHENMFWYRQDPGLGLRLIYFSYDVKMKEKGDIPEGYSVSREKKERFSLILESASTNQTSMYLCANLSGLNTGELFFGEGSRLTVL.

This clone is medium-sized (0.01 to 0.1%) within its sample. This chain uses TRBV19 with TRBJ1-6; D remains ambiguous. The germline V gene has CDR1 LNHDA and CDR2 SQIVND (reference sequence). The ends were cut back, 5 bases at V and 0 bases at J, with 5 bases in the middle. The CDR3 is 14 residues long. CDR3 region: CASSPGSYNSPLHF. The CDR3 DNA is TGTGCCAGTAGTCCGGGCTCCTATAATTCACCCCTCCACTTT.

The chain couples TRBV5-1 to TRBJ1-1; maybe TRBD1 (5 bases). Between the trimmed V and J ends, which lost 4 bases and 5 bases, there was a span of 21 bases. The CDR3 has 16 amino acids. The germline V gene has CDR1 SGHRS and CDR2 YFSETQ. For the CDR3, the DNA is TGCGCCAGCAGCGAACAAGGCCCGGGGGGTGGGACTGAAGCTTTCTTT. Its translation: CASSEQGPGGGTEAFF.

The chain employs TRBV9 and TRBJ2-1; no firm D call. Deletions cut 1 base from V and 0 bases from J, with 5 bases between. The CDR3 has 14 residues. CDR1 is SGDLS and CDR2 is YYNGEE in the germline V gene. In DNA form, the CDR3 reads TGTGCCAGCAGCGTACACAGCTCCTACAATGAGCAGTTCTTC. Translation gives CASSVHSSYNEQFF.

The chain employs TRBV7-2 and TRBJ2-1; D gene ambiguous. Trimming pared 5 bases from V and 4 bases from J, leaving 6 bases between. There are 12 residues in the CDR3. Germline CDR1 and CDR2: SGHTA and FQGNSA. CDR3 DNA sequence: TGTGCCAGCAGCCGACTTTACAATGAGCAGTTCTTC. As protein: CASSRLYNEQFF.

The chain employs TRBV5-1 and TRBJ1-5; a possible D gene is TRBD1 (5 bases). Germline CDR1 and CDR2: SGHRS and YFSETQ. CDR3 length: 15 amino acids. V was shortened by 5 bases and J by 3 bases, with 15 bases between the two germline ends. The CDR3 region has the DNA TGCGCCAGCAGGGCAGGTACAGGTAACAATCAGCCCCAGCATTTT. This sequence encodes CASRAGTGNNQPQHF.

The chain joins TRBV28 to TRBJ2-1, with 7 nucleotides matching TRBD1. Trimming removed 3 bases from V and 6 bases from J; junction bases left unmatched: 5. The CDR3 length is 14 residues. Germline CDR1 is MDHEN and CDR2 is SYDVKM. CDR3 sequence (DNA): TGTGCCAGCAGTTTGGTGGGACAGTCCAATGAGCAGTTCTTC. This sequence encodes CASSLVGQSNEQFF.

The chain carries TRBV6-5 and TRBJ2-3, with TRBD1 as a possible D gene (5 bases). Germline V CDR1 and CDR2: MNHEY, SVGAGI. V lost 6 bases, J lost 2 bases, and 15 bases lay in between. This CDR3 comprises 15 residues. CDR3 amino acids: CASRSATASTDTQYF. The CDR3 DNA is TGTGCCAGCAGATCCGCGACAGCCTCCACAGATACGCAGTATTTT.

The rearrangement joins TRBV20-1 to TRBJ2-7; TRBD2 matches at 7 bases. This CDR3 has 15 amino acids. CDR1 DFQATT and CDR2 SNEGSKA come from the germline V gene (reference sequence). With 3 bases clipped from V and 1 base from J, the junction kept 9 bases outside the gene matches. DNA for the CDR3: TGCAGTGCTAGTTTCTTCGGGACTACTTCCTACGAGCAGTACTTC. Its translation is CSASFFGTTSYEQYF.